The 26 T cell receptor beta chains given below trace back to one sample, sequenced in a study of OX40 agonist ivuxolimab in advanced cancers. Produced via immunoSEQ multiplex PCR; TCRdb's table is partial and in-frame only. The sample includes about 79,000 clones, more than 85% of them seen just once. The specimen was CD4+ or CD8+ T cells sorted from blood, collected in a trial of the OX40 agonist ivuxolimab. Receptor source: an adult with an advanced solid tumor such as melanoma, head and neck, liver or kidney cancer.

This clone was counted a few times. The rearrangement uses TRBV9 and TRBJ2-1; D is tentatively TRBD1 or TRBD2 (5 bases each). The CDR3 is 16 residues long. V shed 0 bases and J shed 4 bases, with 14 bases lying between them. Germline CDR1 is SGDLS and CDR2 is YYNGEE. CDR3 amino acids: CASSVDQGTGYNEQFF. The CDR3 bases are TGTGCCAGCAGCGTAGATCAGGGAACGGGGTACAATGAGCAGTTCTTC.

This clone was observed a handful of times. The chain joins TRBV12-2 to TRBJ1-6. TRBV12-2 constitutes a pseudogene. This CDR3 is built from 13 residues. This CDR3 is CASRWEFSSPTHF. The CDR3 DNA reads TGTGCAAGTCGCTGGGAGTTCAGCAGTCCGACCCACTTT.

The chain is built from TRBV9 and TRBJ2-7; 11 bases map to TRBD1. The CDR3 spans 15 residues. Per the germline V gene, CDR1 is SGDLS and CDR2 is YYNGEE. Unmatched junction bases numbered 2, after V lost 0 bases and J lost 3 bases. The CDR3 protein is CASSVAGTGGYEQYF. CDR3 bases: TGTGCCAGCAGCGTAGCCGGGACAGGGGGCTACGAGCAGTACTTC. The full variable domain, with the rest looked up from reference TRBV9 and TRBJ2-7, is DSGVTQTPKHLITATGQRVTLRCSPRSGDLSVYWYQQSLDQGLQFLIQYYNGEERAKGNILERFSAQQFPDLHSELNLSSLELGDSALYFCASSVAGTGGYEQYFGPGTRLTVT.

CDR3 residues: CASSKGLAGNNEQFF. CDR3 nucleotides: TGTGCCAGCAGCAAAGGACTAGCGGGGAACAATGAGCAGTTCTTC. J is TRBJ2-1 and V is TRBV21-1; the table's TRBD2 call for D was not verified on the DNA. TRBV21-1 is termed a pseudogene. The CDR3 has 15 residues.

V and J are TRBV11-2 and TRBJ1-2; D is ambiguous. The ends were cut back, 0 bases at V and 2 bases at J, with 10 bases in the middle. From germline, CDR1 is SGHAT and CDR2 FQNNGV. The CDR3 contains 15 residues. For the CDR3, the DNA is TGTGCCAGCAGCTTAGATGTTTCAACCAACTATGGCTACACCTTC. It is translated as CASSLDVSTNYGYTF.

This chain links TRBV5-1 with TRBJ2-7; D remains unclear. The CDR3 totals 14 residues. V was pared by 3 bases and J by 2 bases, with 12 bases between. Germline V gene lookup returns CDR1 SGHRS and CDR2 YFSETQ. The CDR3 nucleotides read TGCGCCAGCAGCTCCCGGACGGCTACCTACGAGCAGTACTTC. Translation gives CASSSRTATYEQYF.

The gene calls are TRBV28 and TRBJ1-5; no clear D gene. Trimming pared 8 bases from V and 3 bases from J, leaving 8 bases between. This CDR3 has 12 amino acids. CDR1 MDHEN and CDR2 SYDVKM come from the germline V gene. The CDR3 sequence: CASYRINQPQHF. The CDR3 bases are TGTGCCAGCTATCGGATCAATCAGCCCCAGCATTTT.

This clone was observed a single time. The chain combines TRBV28 with TRBJ2-1; D remains ambiguous. V was trimmed by 4 bases and J by 13 bases, leaving 14 bases between them. This CDR3 is built from 12 residues. The V gene's germline CDR1 is MDHEN and CDR2 SYDVKM. The CDR3 is CASSSPPRYQFF. In DNA form, the CDR3 reads TGTGCCAGCAGTTCCCCTCCTAGGTATCAGTTCTTC.

This chain links TRBV7-9 with TRBJ2-1; tentative D call: TRBD2 (5 bases). Germline-derived CDR1 and CDR2 are SEHNR and FQNEAQ (reference sequence). This CDR3 spans 14 amino acids. Trimming removed 5 bases from V and 3 bases from J, with 11 bases in between. CDR3 coding DNA: TGTGCCAGCAGCCTACTAGAGGTCTACAATGAGCAGTTCTTC. Amino acids: CASSLLEVYNEQFF. Filled out from reference TRBV7-9 and TRBJ2-1, the complete variable domain reads DTGVSQNPRHKITKRGQNVTFRCDPISEHNRLYWYRQTLGQGPEFLTYFQNEAQLEKSRLLSDRFSAERPKGSFSTLEIQRTEQGDSAMYLCASSLLEVYNEQFFGPGTRLTVL.

This chain's CDR3 is CASSLAGTYGYTF. CDR3 nucleotide sequence: TGTGCCAGCAGCTTAGCGGGGACCTATGGCTACACCTTC. The rearrangement links TRBV7-9 to TRBJ1-2, with a weak D call TRBD1 (5 bases). Germline lookup yields CDR1 SEHNR and CDR2 FQNEAQ (reference sequence). The V end was cut by 0 bases, the J end by 4 bases, with 6 bases between. CDR3 size: 13 residues.

J is TRBJ1-2 and V is TRBV11-2, with D perhaps matching TRBD1 (5 bases). Germline V gene data show CDR1 as SGHAT and CDR2 as FQNNGV. This CDR3 has 13 residues. V dropped 1 base and J dropped 4 bases, with 7 bases sitting between them. The CDR3 region has the DNA TGTGCCAGCAGCTTAGGGGGCAGCTATGGCTACACCTTC. It encodes CASSLGGSYGYTF.

The chain is built from TRBV30 and TRBJ2-4; perhaps TRBD2 as D (6 bases). CDR1 and CDR2 (germline): GTSNPN, SVGIG (reference sequence). Trimming shortened V by 0 bases and J by 4 bases, and 10 bases separated the two germline ends. CDR3 length: 14 amino acids. In DNA form, the CDR3 reads TGTGCCTGGAGTGTGGGGGGACTTAAAAACATTCAGTACTTC. It yields the protein CAWSVGGLKNIQYF.

This sequence joins TRBV30 and TRBJ1-5; D is ambiguous. V was pared by 5 bases and J by 0 bases, with 11 bases between. CDR1 is GTSNPN, CDR2 SVGIG, per germline (reference sequence). The CDR3 covers 14 residues. The CDR3 DNA reads as TGTGCCTGGGGAAGAGAGAATAGCAATCAGCCCCAGCATTTT. Protein sequence: CAWGRENSNQPQHF.

The table lists this clone with a count of one. The chain combines TRBV6-5 with TRBJ1-1; 9 nucleotides match TRBD1. The CDR3 loop spans 13 amino acids. From germline, CDR1 is MNHEY and CDR2 SVGAGI. After removal of 7 bases from V and 7 bases from J, the junction contained 7 bases not matched to a gene. CDR3 in amino acids: CASTETGGVEAFF. The CDR3 region has the DNA TGTGCCAGCACCGAGACAGGGGGTGTTGAAGCTTTCTTT.

This clone was found once. The chain is built from TRBV12-5 and TRBJ2-5, with TRBD1 identical over 8 bases. The CDR3 length is 16 residues. With 1 base clipped from V and 4 bases from J, the junction kept 8 bases outside the gene matches. Germline-derived CDR1 and CDR2 are LGHNT and FRNRAP. This chain's CDR3 is CASGLGTRQGRETQYF. CDR3 coding DNA: TGTGCTAGTGGTTTGGGGACCCGACAGGGGCGAGAGACCCAGTACTTC.

The chain joins TRBV10-3 to TRBJ2-3; D is ambiguous. Germline-derived CDR1 and CDR2 are ENHRY and SYGVKD. This CDR3 is built from 15 residues. Trimming took 3 bases from V and 1 from J, leaving 11 bases between them. This CDR3 is CAISDKATRTDTQYF. CDR3 bases: TGTGCCATCAGTGACAAAGCGACCCGCACAGATACGCAGTATTTT.

This chain joins TRBV11-3 and TRBJ1-3; no definite D call. The germline V gene encodes CDR1 SGHNT and CDR2 YENEEA. The CDR3 consists of 13 residues. Trimming left V 0 bases short and J 0 bases short, with 0 bases between. The CDR3 loop is CASSLDSGNTIYF. CDR3 nucleotide sequence: TGTGCCAGCAGCTTAGACTCTGGAAACACCATATATTTT.

V is TRBV5-1 and J is TRBJ2-7, with TRBD1 matching 10 bases. Germline CDR1 and CDR2: SGHRS and YFSETQ. The junction had 4 bases not matched to a gene; V was cut back by 0 bases and J by 7 bases. This CDR3 spans 14 amino acids. The CDR3 sequence is CASSLGQGASEQYF. The CDR3 coding sequence is TGCGCCAGCAGCTTGGGACAGGGGGCGAGTGAGCAGTACTTC.

The chain is built from TRBV14 and TRBJ2-3; no clear D. The CDR3 length is 12 residues. From germline, CDR1 is SGHDN and CDR2 FVKESK. Deletions cut 3 bases from V and 6 bases from J, with 7 bases between. As DNA, the CDR3 is TGTGCCAGCAGCCACGGTAGGGATACGCAGTATTTT. Its protein is CASSHGRDTQYF.

V and J are TRBV6-1 and TRBJ1-1, with D possibly being TRBD1 (5 bases). The CDR3 contains 15 residues. CDR1 and CDR2 (germline): MNHNS, SASEGT. The V and J ends lost 8 bases and 4 bases respectively, with 20 bases between them. In nucleotides, the CDR3 is TGTGCCAGCGGCCACCTCCAGGGAGGCGGCACTGAAGCTTTCTTT. Translated: CASGHLQGGGTEAFF.

V usage is TRBV5-1 and J usage is TRBJ2-2; TRBD1 is a possible D gene (6 bases). CDR3 length equals 15 residues. Trimming took 0 bases from V and 4 from J, leaving 10 bases between them. Germline values: CDR1 SGHRS, CDR2 YFSETQ. CDR3 bases: TGCGCCAGCAGCTTGGCCCAGGGGACCACCGGGGAGCTGTTTTTT. Translation: CASSLAQGTTGELFF.

The rearrangement joins TRBV11-2 to TRBJ2-2, with D unresolved. The CDR3 has 14 residues. Trimming removed 1 base at V and 5 bases at J, with 8 bases between. Per the germline V gene, CDR1 is SGHAT and CDR2 is FQNNGV. The CDR3 protein is CASSLAPRTGELFF. The CDR3 DNA follows: TGTGCCAGCAGCTTAGCCCCCAGGACCGGGGAGCTGTTTTTT.

This clone was seen only once. The CDR3 reads CASREGPGASYGYTF. The CDR3 nucleotides are TGCGCCAGCAGAGAAGGTCCGGGAGCGAGCTATGGCTACACCTTC. The V and J genes are TRBV5-1 and TRBJ1-2; D call uncertain. With 5 bases removed from V and 4 bases from J, the gap between germline ends came to 18 bases. CDR3 length: 15 amino acids. Germline V gene data show CDR1 as SGHRS and CDR2 as YFSETQ.

The rearrangement links TRBV11-2 to TRBJ2-7; no clear D gene. Germline V gene lookup returns CDR1 SGHAT and CDR2 FQNNGV. The V end was cut by 8 bases, the J end by 0 bases, with 14 bases between. The CDR3 contains 14 residues. The CDR3 bases are TGTGCCAGCGGGCCCCAGATCGGCTCCTACGAGCAGTACTTC. Amino acids: CASGPQIGSYEQYF.

This rearrangement joins TRBV19 to TRBJ1-2, with D tentatively TRBD1 (5 bases). V lost 3 bases, J lost 2 bases, and 19 bases lay in between. Germline V lookup: CDR1 LNHDA, CDR2 SQIVND (reference sequence). The CDR3 contains 17 residues. The CDR3 nucleotides read TGTGCCAGTAGTATGGGTTCGGGACCATTGAAGAACTATGGCTACACCTTC. It codes for CASSMGSGPLKNYGYTF.

The rearrangement links TRBV20-1 to TRBJ2-7; D is unclear. The germline V and J ends were trimmed by 0 bases and 7 bases, with 7 bases remaining between them. In germline, CDR1 is DFQATT, CDR2 SNEGSKA (reference sequence). This CDR3 has 11 amino acids. The chain's CDR3 is CSARELREQYF. For the CDR3, the DNA is TGCAGTGCTAGAGAACTTCGGGAGCAGTACTTC.